This passage covers 28 T cell receptor beta chains from one sample sequenced in a study of T cell responses to AZD1222 COVID-19 vaccine. Libraries were prepared by immunoSEQ multiplex PCR; TCRdb keeps only in-frame clonotypes and omits some of them. The repertoire includes 150,000 to 200,000 clones, approximately 92% of them detected once, and under 11% sits in the top ten. The sequenced sample was peripheral blood, obtained on day 0 of AZD1222 vaccination. These receptors originate from an adult in good health.

The gene calls are TRBV6-5 and TRBJ1-2; TRBD1 aligns across 7 bases. Trimming cost V 7 bases and J 4 bases; bases outside gene matches: 3. The CDR3 covers 12 residues. Germline V gene lookup returns CDR1 MNHEY and CDR2 SVGAGI. The CDR3 region has the DNA TGTGCCAGCACGACAGGGATCTATGGCTACACCTTC. As protein: CASTTGIYGYTF.

The V and J genes are TRBV19 and TRBJ2-4; TRBD1 might be the D (5 bases). The CDR3 has 18 residues. The V end lost 3 bases, the J end lost 0 bases, and 18 bases lay between the germline ends. Germline CDR1 is LNHDA and CDR2 is SQIVND (reference sequence). The CDR3 bases are TGTGCCAGTAGTATTCAGGGCTCGAACCGGCTAGCCAAAAACATTCAGTACTTC. Translated, it gives CASSIQGSNRLAKNIQYF.

The chain is built from TRBV5-4 and TRBJ1-3; 10 positions match TRBD1. CDR1 SGHNT and CDR2 YYREEE come from the germline V gene (reference sequence). Unmatched junction bases numbered 11, after V lost 0 bases and J lost 5 bases. The CDR3 extends over 18 amino acids. CDR3 nucleotide sequence: TGTGCCAGCAGCTTGGCGGGAAGACAGGGGGCGCATCGAAACACCATATATTTT. Translation gives CASSLAGRQGAHRNTIYF.

The CDR3: CASSVQGRGAEAFF. DNA of the CDR3: TGTGCCAGCAGCGTACAGGGGCGGGGGGCTGAAGCTTTCTTT. The chain recombines TRBV7-6 with TRBJ1-1, with 7 positions matching TRBD1. Per germline, CDR1 SGHVS and CDR2 FNYEAQ. The CDR3 covers 14 residues. The ends lost 5 bases at V and 6 bases at J; junction bases unmatched: 9.

The chain is built from TRBV19 and TRBJ1-5; D is unclear. The germline V gene encodes CDR1 LNHDA and CDR2 SQIVND (reference sequence). The CDR3 runs to 19 residues. V lost 9 bases, J lost 0 bases, and 27 bases lay in between. In DNA form, the CDR3 reads TGTGCCAGCAAACAAGGGAATCGGGGATTAACTTATAGCAATCAGCCCCAGCATTTT. Its protein product is CASKQGNRGLTYSNQPQHF.

V is TRBV12-3 or TRBV12-4 and J is TRBJ1-1; a weak D match, TRBD1 (6 bases). This CDR3 has 12 residues. V was clipped by 5 bases and J by 9 bases, with 13 bases between them. The CDR3 DNA is TGTGCCAGCAGTCGAGGGGGTTTAAAAGCTTTCTTT. Its protein product is CASSRGGLKAFF.

This chain uses TRBV12-5 with TRBJ2-7; no definite D call. Germline assignment: CDR1 LGHNT and CDR2 FRNRAP. Trimming removed 6 bases at V and 0 bases at J, with 3 bases between. The CDR3 totals 11 residues. CDR3 protein: CASGFSYEQYF. CDR3 sequence (DNA): TGTGCTAGTGGATTCTCCTACGAGCAGTACTTC.

V gene TRBV4-1 combines with J gene TRBJ2-2, with D uncertain. From germline, CDR1 is MGHRA and CDR2 YSYEKL. Trimming took off 3 bases at V and 5 bases at J, with 10 bases between the two ends. CDR3 size: 14 residues. CDR3 sequence: CASSHSPGTGELFF. CDR3 coding DNA: TGCGCCAGCAGCCATTCACCAGGAACCGGGGAGCTGTTTTTT.

V usage is TRBV7-2 and J usage is TRBJ1-2; TRBD1 matches at 7 bases. This CDR3 has 14 residues. V was clipped by 4 bases and J by 8 bases; unmatched bases: 10. Germline assignment: CDR1 SGHTA and CDR2 FQGNSA. The CDR3 coding sequence is TGTGCCAGCAGCTCCACCCCGACAGGGAGCGGCTACACCTTC. Protein: CASSSTPTGSGYTF.

This CDR3 reads CAISEKQGSANYGYTF. As DNA, the CDR3 is TGTGCCATCAGTGAGAAACAGGGGTCAGCTAACTATGGCTACACCTTC. The chain is built from TRBV10-3 and TRBJ1-2, with 7 bases lining up with TRBD1. CDR1 is ENHRY and CDR2 is SYGVKD in the germline V gene. The CDR3 sequence is 16 residues long. The V and J ends lost 2 bases and 0 bases, in that order; junction bases with no gene match: 6.

The genes are TRBV7-9 and TRBJ2-1; unclear D gene. The CDR3 has 11 residues. The ends were cut back, 5 bases at V and 7 bases at J, with 6 bases in the middle. The germline V gene has CDR1 SEHNR and CDR2 FQNEAQ (reference sequence). CDR3 nucleotide sequence: TGTGCCAGCAGCCTAGAGAATGAGCAGTTCTTC. Its translation: CASSLENEQFF.

V usage is TRBV27 and J usage is TRBJ2-6; D is unresolved. The length of the CDR3 is 16 residues. The germline gives CDR1 MNHEY, CDR2 SMNVEV (reference sequence). Trimming removed 5 bases from V and 2 bases from J, with 13 bases in between. The CDR3 loop reads CASSNYHVTGANVLTF. For the CDR3, the DNA is TGTGCCAGCAGTAACTACCACGTTACTGGGGCCAACGTCCTGACTTTC.

The chain has TRBV7-2 and TRBJ2-7; TRBD1 aligns across 7 bases. CDR1 is SGHTA, CDR2 FQGNSA, per germline. The CDR3 loop spans 16 amino acids. With 2 bases clipped from V and 6 bases from J, the junction kept 13 bases outside the gene matches. The CDR3, as DNA: TGTGCCAGCAGCTTACATCAGGGACAGAGACCTCTCGAGCAGTACTTC. As protein: CASSLHQGQRPLEQYF.

V is TRBV30 and J is TRBJ2-1, with 13 bases matching TRBD2. Trimming cost V 5 bases and J 5 bases; bases outside gene matches: 3. The CDR3 runs to 14 residues. The germline V gene has CDR1 GTSNPN and CDR2 SVGIG (reference sequence). The CDR3 loop is CAWGLAGVHNEQFF. CDR3 bases: TGTGCCTGGGGACTAGCGGGGGTCCACAATGAGCAGTTCTTC.

The chain couples TRBV10-2 to TRBJ2-1; D is unresolved. The CDR3 runs 12 residues. Germline values: CDR1 WSHSY, CDR2 SAAADI. V was trimmed by 2 bases and J by 4 bases, leaving 3 bases between them. The chain's CDR3 is CASSEGYNEQFF. The CDR3 nucleotides are TGCGCCAGCAGTGAGGGATACAATGAGCAGTTCTTC.

This chain uses TRBV18 with TRBJ1-1, with D hard to call. The CDR3 covers 13 residues. The germline V and J ends were trimmed by 5 bases and 4 bases, with 11 bases remaining between them. In germline, CDR1 is KGHSH, CDR2 LQKENI. The CDR3 DNA reads TGTGCCAGCTCAAGCGAGGCGTCCACTGAAGCTTTCTTT. Its translation: CASSSEASTEAFF.

The chain joins TRBV2 to TRBJ1-3; tentatively, D is TRBD1 (6 bases). Germline CDR1 and CDR2: SNHLY and FYNNEI. The CDR3 runs to 16 residues. V lost 4 bases and J lost 4, with 17 bases in between. The DNA of the CDR3 is TGTGCCAGCAGTGCCGAACGGGGGCACTCGGGAAACACCATATATTTT. Protein: CASSAERGHSGNTIYF.

The rearrangement uses TRBV6-5 and TRBJ1-2; weak D call: TRBD1 (5 bases). The germline V and J ends were trimmed by 11 bases and 3 bases, with 16 bases remaining between them. There are 13 residues in the CDR3. Germline V gene sequence: CDR1 MNHEY, CDR2 SVGAGI. CDR3 sequence (DNA): TGTGCCTGCCGAGGAGGGGCGGACTATGGCTACACCTTC. Amino acid sequence: CACRGGADYGYTF.

This chain joins TRBV7-9 and TRBJ1-1; D perhaps matches TRBD1 (6 bases). This CDR3 is built from 14 residues. V lost 2 bases and J 4 bases, leaving 11 bases between the germline ends. Germline V CDR1 and CDR2: SEHNR, FQNEAQ (reference sequence). The CDR3 coding sequence is TGTGCCAGCAGCTTACAGGGGAGACGCACTGAAGCTTTCTTT. Translating it yields CASSLQGRRTEAFF. Filled out from reference TRBV7-9 and TRBJ1-1, the complete variable domain reads DTGVSQNPRHKITKRGQNVTFRCDPISEHNRLYWYRQTLGQGPEFLTYFQNEAQLEKSRLLSDRFSAERPKGSFSTLEIQRTEQGDSAMYLCASSLQGRRTEAFFGQGTRLTVV.

The V gene is TRBV2, the J gene TRBJ1-1; D call uncertain. Looked up from germline, CDR1 is SNHLY and CDR2 is FYNNEI. The CDR3 is 12 residues long. V lost 7 bases, J lost 0 bases, and 6 bases lay in between. The CDR3 bases are TGTGCCAGCAAATCTCTGAACACTGAAGCTTTCTTT. Its translation: CASKSLNTEAFF.

Details on this clone: Different DNA sequences within this sample yield the same CDR3. The V and J genes are TRBV4-1 and TRBJ1-1; D is unclear. This CDR3 is built from 12 residues. The germline V gene encodes CDR1 MGHRA and CDR2 YSYEKL. Trimming pared 3 bases from V and 2 bases from J, leaving 4 bases between. This CDR3 reads CASSQGNTEAFF. CDR3 sequence (DNA): TGCGCCAGCAGCCAGGGAAACACTGAAGCTTTCTTT.

The V call is TRBV11-2, the J call TRBJ1-4; D not resolved. Per the germline V gene, CDR1 is SGHAT and CDR2 is FQNNGV. The CDR3 sequence is 15 residues long. Trimming took 2 bases from V and 0 from J, leaving 7 bases between them. The CDR3 nucleotides are TGTGCCAGCAGCTTATTACTTGCAACTAATGAAAAACTGTTTTTT. Amino acid sequence: CASSLLLATNEKLFF.

The chain uses TRBV2 and TRBJ2-7, with D possibly called TRBD1 or TRBD2 (5 bases each). Trimming shortened V by 8 bases and J by 4 bases, and 15 bases separated the two germline ends. The germline gives CDR1 SNHLY, CDR2 FYNNEI. The CDR3 has 13 residues. The CDR3 bases are TGTGCCAGCGCCTTTGGGGGATCTTACGAGCAGTACGTC. Protein: CASAFGGSYEQYV.

The chain links TRBV28 to TRBJ1-2, with D perhaps matching TRBD1 (6 bases). The CDR3 runs to 14 residues. The V end lost 2 bases, the J end lost 7 bases, and 14 bases lay between the germline ends. CDR1 MDHEN and CDR2 SYDVKM come from the germline V gene. DNA of the CDR3: TGTGCCAGCAGTTTAGAAGGGGGAGGAGGTGGCTACACCTTC. The encoded protein is CASSLEGGGGGYTF.

The V and J genes are TRBV6-2 or TRBV6-3 and TRBJ1-4, with D unclear. The germline V gene has CDR1 MNHEY and CDR2 SVGEGT. The V and J ends lost 5 bases and 8 bases respectively, with 12 bases between them. The CDR3 contains 13 residues. CDR3 in DNA: TGTGCCAGCAGTAGATGGGAGGTCGAAAAACTGTTTTTT. Translation: CASSRWEVEKLFF.

In the case of this clone: A junction boundary mismatches the germline segment, possibly from a read error. CDR3 in DNA: TGTGCCAGCAGTCACTCTAGCGGGGGGAGTTATGAGCAGTTCTTC. Protein sequence: CASSHSSGGSYEQFF. The rearrangement links TRBV6-5 to TRBJ2-1; TRBD2 matches at 11 bases. This CDR3 contains 15 residues. Germline lookup yields CDR1 MNHEY and CDR2 SVGAGI.

V is TRBV7-8 and J is TRBJ2-2; 7 bases align to TRBD2. This CDR3 comprises 16 residues. Trimming removed 4 bases from V and 5 bases from J; junction bases left unmatched: 10. Germline V gene lookup returns CDR1 SGHVS and CDR2 FQNEAQ. CDR3 coding DNA: TGTGCCAGCAGCTATGTGGGACTAAAGCTAACCGGGGAGCTGTTTTTT. Its protein product is CASSYVGLKLTGELFF.

The V call is TRBV30, the J call TRBJ1-2; the D is unclear. Germline V gene lookup returns CDR1 GTSNPN and CDR2 SVGIG (reference sequence). This CDR3 spans 13 amino acids. Trimming pared 1 base from V and 2 bases from J, leaving 8 bases between. Here the CDR3 DNA reads TGTGCCTGGAGTGATCTGCGAAACTATGGCTACACCTTC. Its protein is CAWSDLRNYGYTF.